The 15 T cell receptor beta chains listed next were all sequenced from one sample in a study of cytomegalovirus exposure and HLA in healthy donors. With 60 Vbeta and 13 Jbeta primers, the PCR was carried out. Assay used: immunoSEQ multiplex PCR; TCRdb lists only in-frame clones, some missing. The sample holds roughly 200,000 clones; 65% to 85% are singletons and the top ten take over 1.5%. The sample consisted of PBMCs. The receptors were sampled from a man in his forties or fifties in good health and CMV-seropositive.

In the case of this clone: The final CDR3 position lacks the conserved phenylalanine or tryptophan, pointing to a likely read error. The CDR3 DNA reads as TGTGCCAGCAGCGCCGCCCCCGGGACAGTGTCCATCGGGGAGCAGTACTTA. Protein product: CASSAAPGTVSIGEQYL. This sequence joins TRBV9 and TRBJ2-7; TRBD1 aligns across 7 bases. The junction had 19 bases not matched to a gene; V was cut back by 3 bases and J by 7 bases. CDR1 is SGDLS and CDR2 is YYNGEE in the germline V gene. The CDR3 is 17 residues long.

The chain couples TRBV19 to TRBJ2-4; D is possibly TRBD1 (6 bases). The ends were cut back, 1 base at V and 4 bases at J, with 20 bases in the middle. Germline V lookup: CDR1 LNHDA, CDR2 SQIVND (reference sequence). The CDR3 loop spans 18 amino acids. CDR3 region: CASSIGMGTSTLKNIQYF. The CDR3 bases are TGTGCCAGTAGTATAGGGATGGGGACAAGTACACTAAAAAACATTCAGTACTTC.

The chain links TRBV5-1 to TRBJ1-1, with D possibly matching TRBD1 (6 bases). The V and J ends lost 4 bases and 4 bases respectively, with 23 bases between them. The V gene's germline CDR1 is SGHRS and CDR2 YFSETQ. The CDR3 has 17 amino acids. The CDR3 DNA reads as TGCGCCAGCAGCGTGACAGGTTTTGAGGTCCCTTCCACTGAAGCTTTCTTT. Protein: CASSVTGFEVPSTEAFF.

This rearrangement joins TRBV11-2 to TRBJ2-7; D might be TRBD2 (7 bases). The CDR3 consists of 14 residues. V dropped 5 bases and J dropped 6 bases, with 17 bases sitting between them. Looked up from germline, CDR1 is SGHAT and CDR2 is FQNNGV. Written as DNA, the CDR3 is TGTGCCAGCAGCCTGCTGGGGGGGCGCGGCGAGCAGTACTTC. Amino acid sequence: CASSLLGGRGEQYF.

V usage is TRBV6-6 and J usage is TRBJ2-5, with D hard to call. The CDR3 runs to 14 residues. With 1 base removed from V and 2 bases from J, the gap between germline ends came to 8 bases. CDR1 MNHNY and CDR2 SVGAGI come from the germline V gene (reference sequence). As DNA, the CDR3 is TGTGCCAGCAGTTACTATGCGAGGCAAGAGACCCAGTACTTC. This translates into CASSYYARQETQYF.

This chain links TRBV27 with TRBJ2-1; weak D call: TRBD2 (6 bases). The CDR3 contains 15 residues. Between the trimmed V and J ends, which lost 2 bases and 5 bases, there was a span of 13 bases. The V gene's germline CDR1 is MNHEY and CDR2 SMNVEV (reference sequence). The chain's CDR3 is CASSLRREPHNEQFF. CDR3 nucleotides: TGTGCCAGCAGTTTAAGGAGGGAGCCTCACAATGAGCAGTTCTTC.

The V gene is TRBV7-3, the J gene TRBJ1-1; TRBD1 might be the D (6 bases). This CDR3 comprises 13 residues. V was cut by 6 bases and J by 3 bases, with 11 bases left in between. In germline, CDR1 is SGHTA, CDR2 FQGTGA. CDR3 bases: TGTGCCAGCAGACCACAGGGACACACTGAAGCTTTCTTT. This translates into CASRPQGHTEAFF.

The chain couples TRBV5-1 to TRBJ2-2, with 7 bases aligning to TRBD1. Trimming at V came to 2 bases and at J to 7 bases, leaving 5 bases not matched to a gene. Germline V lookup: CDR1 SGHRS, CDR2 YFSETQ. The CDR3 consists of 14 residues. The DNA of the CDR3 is TGCGCCAGCAGCTTACTCACAGGGGACGGGGAGCTGTTTTTT. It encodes CASSLLTGDGELFF. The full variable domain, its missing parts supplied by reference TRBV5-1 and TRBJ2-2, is KAGVTQTPRYLIKTRGQQVTLSCSPISGHRSVSWYQQTPGQGLQFLFEYFSETQRNKGNFPGRFSGRQFSNSRSEMNVSTLELGDSALYLCASSLLTGDGELFFGEGSRLTVL.

The CDR3 region is CASGDSRLVSFF. DNA for the CDR3: TGTGCCAGCGGCGACTCACGACTGGTATCTTTCTTT. This chain links TRBV13 with TRBJ1-1; unclear D gene. V dropped 8 bases and J dropped 12 bases, with 19 bases sitting between them. Germline lookup yields CDR1 PRHDT and CDR2 FYEKMQ (reference sequence). This CDR3 spans 12 amino acids.

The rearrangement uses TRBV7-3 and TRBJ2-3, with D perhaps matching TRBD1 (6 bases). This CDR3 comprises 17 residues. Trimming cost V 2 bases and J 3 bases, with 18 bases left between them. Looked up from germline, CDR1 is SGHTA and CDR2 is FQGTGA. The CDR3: CASSLLRSGHLTDTQYF. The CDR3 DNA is TGTGCCAGCAGCTTACTTCGGTCGGGACATCTGACAGATACGCAGTATTTT.

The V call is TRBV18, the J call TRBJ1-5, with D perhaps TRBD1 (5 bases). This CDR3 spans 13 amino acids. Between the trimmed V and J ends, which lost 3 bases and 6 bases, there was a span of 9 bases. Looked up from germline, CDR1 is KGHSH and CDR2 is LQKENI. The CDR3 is CASSPSGLQPQHF. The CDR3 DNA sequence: TGTGCCAGCTCACCTTCAGGGCTTCAGCCCCAGCATTTT.

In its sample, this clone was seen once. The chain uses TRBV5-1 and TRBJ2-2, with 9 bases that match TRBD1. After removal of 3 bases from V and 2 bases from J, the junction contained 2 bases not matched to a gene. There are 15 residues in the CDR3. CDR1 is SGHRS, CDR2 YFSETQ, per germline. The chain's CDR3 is CASSSDRGNTGELFF. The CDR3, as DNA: TGCGCCAGCAGCTCGGACAGGGGAAACACCGGGGAGCTGTTTTTT. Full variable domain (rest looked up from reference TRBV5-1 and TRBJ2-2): KAGVTQTPRYLIKTRGQQVTLSCSPISGHRSVSWYQQTPGQGLQFLFEYFSETQRNKGNFPGRFSGRQFSNSRSEMNVSTLELGDSALYLCASSSDRGNTGELFFGEGSRLTVL.

CDR3 loop: CASSSYGGGGTEAFF. CDR3 nucleotide sequence: TGTGCCAGCAGTTCCTACGGGGGGGGCGGGACTGAAGCTTTCTTT. This chain connects TRBV28 to TRBJ1-1, with D possibly matching TRBD1 (6 bases). CDR1 MDHEN and CDR2 SYDVKM come from the germline V gene. This CDR3 has 15 amino acids. Trimming shortened V by 4 bases and J by 5 bases, and 17 bases separated the two germline ends. Together with reference TRBV28 and TRBJ1-1, the CDR3 gives the full variable domain: DVKVTQSSRYLVKRTGEKVFLECVQDMDHENMFWYRQDPGLGLRLIYFSYDVKMKEKGDIPEGYSVSREKKERFSLILESASTNQTSMYLCASSSYGGGGTEAFFGQGTRLTVV.

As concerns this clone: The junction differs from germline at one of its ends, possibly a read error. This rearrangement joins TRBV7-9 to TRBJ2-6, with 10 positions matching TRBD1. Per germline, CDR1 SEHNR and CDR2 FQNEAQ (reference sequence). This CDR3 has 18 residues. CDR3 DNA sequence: TGTTCCAGCAGCTTCCCCCTGACAGGGGGCGGCGGGGCCAACGTCCTGACTTTC. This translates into CSSSFPLTGGGGANVLTF.

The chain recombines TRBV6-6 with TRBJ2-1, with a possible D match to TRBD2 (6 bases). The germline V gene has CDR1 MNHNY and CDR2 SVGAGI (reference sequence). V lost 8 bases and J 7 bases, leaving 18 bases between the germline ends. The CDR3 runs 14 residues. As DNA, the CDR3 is TGTGCCAGCGGGCATGCGGGGCGAAATAATGAGCAGTTCTTC. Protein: CASGHAGRNNEQFF.